A single sample is the source of the 23 T cell receptor beta chains below, sequenced in a study of blood T cell repertoires in COVID-19. The table came from immunoSEQ multiplex PCR; TCRdb's copy has only in-frame clones and leaves some out. The sample lists over 60,000 clones, 85% to 90% seen once, with around 9.9% in the top ten. The sequencing input was peripheral blood. The receptors were gathered from a man between 70 and 80 years old with active or convalescent COVID-19.

V and J are TRBV5-6 and TRBJ2-4; D might be TRBD2 (6 bases). The V end was cut by 4 bases, the J end by 11 bases, with 16 bases between. The length of the CDR3 is 13 residues. Germline V gene data show CDR1 as SGHDT and CDR2 as YYEEEE. The CDR3 DNA sequence: TGTGCCAGCAGCATCCGGGACTCCCTCTTTCAGTACTTC. Its translation is CASSIRDSLFQYF.

In this sample, this clone turned up a few times. The DNA of the CDR3 is TGTGCCAGCTCGTTGACTAGCGGCTACGAGCAGTACTTC. This codes for CASSLTSGYEQYF. This chain uses TRBV18 with TRBJ2-7, with 9 bases that match TRBD2. Per germline, CDR1 KGHSH and CDR2 LQKENI. The J segment lost 3 bases and the V segment lost 6 bases, leaving 3 bases of the junction unmatched. The CDR3 has 13 amino acids.

This sequence joins TRBV3-1 (or the pseudogene TRBV3-2) and TRBJ2-7, with D uncertain. V lost 5 bases to trimming and J lost 3 bases, with 11 bases between them. Germline V lookup: CDR1 LGHDT, CDR2 YNNKEL (reference sequence). The CDR3 has 13 residues. DNA of the CDR3: TGTGCCAGCAGCTCGATGTACGGCTACGAGCAGTACTTC. Amino acid sequence: CASSSMYGYEQYF.

The chain is built from TRBV10-3 and TRBJ2-7; TRBD2 aligns across 11 bases. Germline V gene data show CDR1 as ENHRY and CDR2 as SYGVKD. Trimming took 3 bases from V and 4 from J; bases not matched to a gene: 5. The CDR3 covers 15 residues. The CDR3 bases are TGTGCCATCAGTGACCTACTAGCGGGAGAGTACGAGCAGTACTTC. Translation: CAISDLLAGEYEQYF.

The gene calls are TRBV6-1 and TRBJ1-3; 8 nucleotides match TRBD1. The CDR3 is made up of 15 amino acids. Germline lookup yields CDR1 MNHNS and CDR2 SASEGT. The ends lost 1 base at V and 3 bases at J; junction bases unmatched: 2. The CDR3 loop is CASSEGTGYGNTIYF. The CDR3 nucleotides read TGTGCCAGCAGTGAAGGGACAGGGTATGGAAACACCATATATTTT.

This clone was counted only a few times. V is TRBV6-2 or TRBV6-3 and J is TRBJ2-5; D might be TRBD1 (9 bases). The V end was cut by 4 bases, the J end by 5 bases, with 20 bases between. The germline gives CDR1 MNHEY, CDR2 SVGEGT. The length of the CDR3 is 16 residues. The CDR3 sequence: CASSSGGTGLFETQYF. CDR3 bases: TGTGCCAGCAGTTCGGGGGGGACAGGGTTATTCGAGACCCAGTACTTC.

This chain uses TRBV10-3 with TRBJ2-7; 9 bases align to TRBD1. V shed 3 bases, J shed 3 bases, and the junction held 6 bases outside the gene matches. Germline V gene sequence: CDR1 ENHRY, CDR2 SYGVKD. This CDR3 has 15 residues. CDR3 protein: CAISERGTGSYEQYF. The CDR3 nucleotides are TGTGCCATCAGTGAAAGGGGGACAGGGAGCTACGAGCAGTACTTC.

This clone was observed once. The chain couples TRBV5-1 to TRBJ2-1, with 7 bases matching TRBD2. Per germline, CDR1 SGHRS and CDR2 YFSETQ. Losses at the gene ends were 1 base for V and 8 bases for J; bases not matched to a gene: 6. CDR3 length equals 14 residues. The CDR3 nucleotides are TGCGCCAGCAGCTTGTGGTGGGAGGGAGATGAGCAGTTCTTC. Residues: CASSLWWEGDEQFF.

V usage is TRBV3-1 (or the pseudogene TRBV3-2) and J usage is TRBJ2-7, with 10 bases lining up with TRBD2. From germline, CDR1 is LGHDT and CDR2 YNNKEL (reference sequence). Unmatched junction bases numbered 8, after V lost 4 bases and J lost 2 bases. This CDR3 region has 16 residues. For the CDR3, the DNA is TGTGCCAGCAGCCCGATCGGGACTAGCGAAACCTACGAGCAGTACTTC. Translating it yields CASSPIGTSETYEQYF.

The J gene is TRBJ1-1, the V gene TRBV27; D not resolved. V was shortened by 5 bases and J by 1 base, with 11 bases between the two germline ends. Germline V gene lookup returns CDR1 MNHEY and CDR2 SMNVEV (reference sequence). This CDR3 is built from 14 residues. CDR3 nucleotide sequence: TGTGCCAGCAGTCTTAGTTCGTGGAACACTGAAGCTTTCTTT. It codes for CASSLSSWNTEAFF.

The chain links TRBV19 to TRBJ2-1, with 8 bases that match TRBD2. With 5 bases clipped from V and 5 bases from J, the junction kept 14 bases outside the gene matches. There are 17 residues in the CDR3. Germline V lookup: CDR1 LNHDA, CDR2 SQIVND (reference sequence). CDR3 nucleotides: TGTGCCAGTAGTCTCCTGGTGGCGGGAGGTCTCAACAATGAGCAGTTCTTC. Protein product: CASSLLVAGGLNNEQFF.

V usage is TRBV6-2 or TRBV6-3 and J usage is TRBJ2-7; D uncertain. The V gene's germline CDR1 is MNHEY and CDR2 SVGEGT. Trimming left V 2 bases short and J 7 bases short, with 9 bases between. This CDR3 region has 12 residues. The CDR3 DNA reads TGTGCCAGCAGTTACCCAAGGCGGGAGCAGTACTTC. Residues: CASSYPRREQYF.

The rearrangement links TRBV3-1 (or the pseudogene TRBV3-2) to TRBJ2-2, with D possibly TRBD1 on 5 matching bases. The CDR3 runs 15 residues. Trimming stripped 7 bases from V and 6 bases from J, with 18 bases between. Per germline, CDR1 LGHDT and CDR2 YNNKEL (reference sequence). The CDR3 sequence: CASTPLWGSAGELFF. Here the CDR3 DNA reads TGTGCCAGCACCCCTTTGTGGGGCTCGGCCGGGGAGCTGTTTTTT.

V usage is TRBV28 and J usage is TRBJ1-1; 9 bases fit TRBD1. Looked up from germline, CDR1 is MDHEN and CDR2 is SYDVKM. With 5 bases clipped from V and 7 bases from J, the junction kept 14 bases outside the gene matches. The CDR3 length is 16 residues. CDR3 sequence (DNA): TGTGCCAGCAGTCCTCCGGGACAGGGCCGACCGTTTGAAGCTTTCTTT. As protein: CASSPPGQGRPFEAFF.

The chain carries TRBV7-2 and TRBJ1-5, with D unclear. CDR1 and CDR2 from the germline V gene are SGHTA and FQGNSA. V was clipped by 4 bases and J by 6 bases, with 10 bases between them. The CDR3 is 13 residues long. Written as DNA, the CDR3 is TGTGCCAGCAGCTCAATCGGAGGTCAGCCCCAGCATTTT. It is translated as CASSSIGGQPQHF.

This clone was recorded once. The chain links TRBV28 to TRBJ1-6; 9 bases are shared with TRBD1. The CDR3 runs to 14 residues. V lost 4 bases to trimming and J lost 9 bases; unmatched junction nucleotides: 4. The germline V gene encodes CDR1 MDHEN and CDR2 SYDVKM. The CDR3 protein is CASSSGQGPSPLHF. The DNA for the CDR3 is TGTGCCAGCAGTTCGGGACAGGGCCCTTCACCCCTCCACTTT.

This clone is a singleton in its sample. This sequence joins TRBV18 and TRBJ1-5, with D tentatively TRBD1 (5 bases). Looked up from germline, CDR1 is KGHSH and CDR2 is LQKENI. The CDR3 runs to 16 residues. The V and J ends lost 2 bases and 2 bases respectively, with 13 bases between them. The CDR3 region has the DNA TGTGCCAGCTCACCAAGGGCAGGGTCGCGCAATCAGCCCCAGCATTTT. As protein: CASSPRAGSRNQPQHF.

The rearrangement joins TRBV6-5 to TRBJ2-7, with D perhaps TRBD1 (5 bases). The CDR3 contains 13 residues. The germline V and J ends were trimmed by 0 bases and 6 bases, with 9 bases remaining between them. Germline V lookup: CDR1 MNHEY, CDR2 SVGAGI. The chain's CDR3 is CASSYSYQGEQYF. As DNA, the CDR3 is TGTGCCAGCAGTTACTCGTATCAGGGCGAGCAGTACTTC.

The chain couples TRBV28 to TRBJ1-5, with 7 nucleotides matching TRBD1. V was pared by 1 base and J by 5 bases, with 2 bases of the junction left unmatched. Per germline, CDR1 MDHEN and CDR2 SYDVKM. CDR3 length equals 14 residues. The CDR3 DNA reads TGTGCCAGCAGTTTATTGCAGGGGGATCAGCCCCAGCATTTT. Encoded protein: CASSLLQGDQPQHF.

This chain joins TRBV29-1 and TRBJ2-7; D is uncertain. CDR1 is SQVTM and CDR2 is ANQGSEA in the germline V gene. V lost 6 bases and J lost 3, with 12 bases in between. The CDR3 is 12 residues long. The DNA for the CDR3 is TGCAGCGTCGCCCGGTCCGACTACGAGCAGTACTTC. As protein: CSVARSDYEQYF.

The rearrangement links TRBV30 to TRBJ1-6; TRBD1 might be the D (5 bases). Trimming took 1 base from V and 10 from J, leaving 11 bases between them. Germline CDR1 is GTSNPN and CDR2 is SVGIG (reference sequence). The CDR3 is 13 amino acids. CDR3 protein: CAWSEAGVSPLHF. In DNA form, the CDR3 reads TGTGCCTGGAGTGAGGCGGGGGTATCACCCCTCCACTTT.

The chain couples TRBV7-2 to TRBJ1-1; no definite D call. The CDR3 runs to 14 residues. Per germline, CDR1 SGHTA and CDR2 FQGNSA. Trimming removed 5 bases at V and 2 bases at J, with 12 bases between. In nucleotides, the CDR3 is TGTGCCAGCAGCCCTCAAACAGTTAACACTGAAGCTTTCTTT. This translates into CASSPQTVNTEAFF.

The chain joins TRBV28 to TRBJ1-2; D unresolved. Germline-derived CDR1 and CDR2 are MDHEN and SYDVKM. This CDR3 is 13 amino acids long. Between the trimmed V and J ends, which lost 6 bases and 4 bases, there was a span of 12 bases. The CDR3 region has the DNA TGTGCCAGCAGCCTCACAGAGCCCTATGGCTACACCTTC. Protein sequence: CASSLTEPYGYTF.